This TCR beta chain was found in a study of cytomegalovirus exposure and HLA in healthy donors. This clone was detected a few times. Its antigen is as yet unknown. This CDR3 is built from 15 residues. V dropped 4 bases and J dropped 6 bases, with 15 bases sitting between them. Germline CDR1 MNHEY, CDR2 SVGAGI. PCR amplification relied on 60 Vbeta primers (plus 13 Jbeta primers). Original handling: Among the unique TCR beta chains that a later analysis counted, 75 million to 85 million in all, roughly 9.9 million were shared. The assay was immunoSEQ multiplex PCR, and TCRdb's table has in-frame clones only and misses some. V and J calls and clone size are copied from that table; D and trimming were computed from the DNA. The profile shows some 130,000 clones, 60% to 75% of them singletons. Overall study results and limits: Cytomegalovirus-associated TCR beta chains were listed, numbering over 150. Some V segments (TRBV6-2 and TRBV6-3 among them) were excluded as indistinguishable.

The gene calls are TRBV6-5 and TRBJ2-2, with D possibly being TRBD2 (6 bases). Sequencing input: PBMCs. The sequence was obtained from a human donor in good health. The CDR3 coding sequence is TGTGCCAGCAGTTCGGGACTCCGGAAAGCCGGGGAGCTGTTTTTT. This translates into CASSSGLRKAGELFF.